This T cell receptor beta chain was sequenced for a study of T-cell reconstitution after alpha-beta-depleted transplantation in children. General study points: Alpha-beta T cells present about two months after transplant were reported to originate from several hundred expanded graft clones. T-cell numbers and diversity, one year after transplant, stemmed largely from T cells that were newly produced. From surviving recipient T cells and thymic progenitors came the high day-60 TCRbeta diversity observed in some patients.

Preparing the TCRbeta library involved the use of unique molecular identifiers. TCRdb passed the PCR reads through MiXCR, listing each CDR3 protein once. The table lists around 210,000 distinct CDR3 sequences, approximately 7% of them singletons. This clonotype came up many times. The target antigen is unknown. Trimming shortened V by 5 bases and J by 5 bases, and 1 base separated the two germline ends. This CDR3 comprises 9 residues. The germline V gene encodes CDR1 SQVTM and CDR2 ANQGSEA. The J gene is TRBJ2-1, the V gene TRBV29-1; no firm D call. Specimen: PBMCs, collected before TCRalphabeta/CD19-depleted stem cell transplant. This receptor was identified in a boy aged 2 to 9 with acute lymphoblastic leukemia, due to receive a stem cell transplant. CDR3 in DNA: TGCAGCGTTAACAATGAGCAGTTCTTC. It translates to CSVNNEQFF.